What follows are 27 T cell receptor beta chains derived from one specimen sequenced in a study of T cells in tumors after PD-1 blockade. Only in-frame clones appear in the TCRdb table, and some are missing; sequencing was by immunoSEQ multiplex PCR. The sample consists of approximately 46,000 clones, nearly 80% of them appearing once. Source: PBMCs, taken before anti-PD-1 treatment. The receptors were sampled from a human donor with basal cell carcinoma.

V and J are TRBV2 and TRBJ2-7; tentatively, D is TRBD1 or TRBD2 (5 bases each). Trimming removed 6 bases at V and 0 bases at J, with 12 bases between. CDR1 SNHLY and CDR2 FYNNEI come from the germline V gene. The CDR3 length is 14 residues. CDR3 in amino acids: CASRPGTRSYEQYF. In nucleotides, the CDR3 is TGTGCCAGCAGACCAGGGACGCGCTCCTACGAGCAGTACTTC. The full variable domain, rest sourced from reference TRBV2 and TRBJ2-7, is EPEVTQTPSHQVTQMGQEVILRCVPISNHLYFYWYRQILGQKVEFLVSFYNNEISEKSEIFDDQFSVERPDGSNFTLKIRSTKLEDSAMYFCASRPGTRSYEQYFGPGTRLTVT.

This clone was recorded once. CDR3 nucleotide sequence: TGTGCCAGTAGTCCCCCAGAGTACACCGGGGAGCTGTTTTTT. It specifies CASSPPEYTGELFF. This chain uses TRBV19 with TRBJ2-2; D is uncertain. The germline V and J ends were trimmed by 5 bases and 3 bases, with 10 bases remaining between them. Germline assignment: CDR1 LNHDA and CDR2 SQIVND (reference sequence). The length of the CDR3 is 14 residues.

The chain has TRBV5-1 and TRBJ1-2; 7 nucleotides match TRBD1. Germline-derived CDR1 and CDR2 are SGHRS and YFSETQ. This CDR3 spans 14 amino acids. The V and J ends lost 4 bases and 0 bases, in that order; junction bases with no gene match: 3. Here the CDR3 reads CASSPTGPNYGYTF. CDR3 nucleotides: TGCGCCAGCAGCCCGACAGGGCCTAACTATGGCTACACCTTC.

The rearrangement links TRBV7-2 to TRBJ1-1; 7 bases match TRBD1. CDR3 size: 16 residues. CDR1 and CDR2 from the germline V gene are SGHTA and FQGNSA. The junction had 9 bases not matched to a gene; V was cut back by 5 bases and J by 0 bases. In DNA, the CDR3 is TGTGCCAGCAGCCCCAGGGACAGAACAATGAACACTGAAGCTTTCTTT. Translating gives CASSPRDRTMNTEAFF. Full variable domain (missing parts from reference TRBV7-2 and TRBJ1-1): GAGVSQSPSNKVTEKGKDVELRCDPISGHTALYWYRQSLGQGLEFLIYFQGNSAPDKSGLPSDRFSAERTGGSVSTLTIQRTQQEDSAVYLCASSPRDRTMNTEAFFGQGTRLTVV.

The chain uses TRBV5-1 and TRBJ1-2; TRBD1 is a possible D gene (5 bases). V gave up 4 bases and J gave up 8 bases, with 15 bases separating them. Per the germline V gene, CDR1 is SGHRS and CDR2 is YFSETQ. The CDR3 has 13 amino acids. The CDR3: CASSAGEVGGYTF. The CDR3 DNA is TGCGCCAGCAGCGCGGGGGAGGTAGGAGGCTACACCTTC.

This rearrangement joins TRBV7-2 to TRBJ2-7, with 9 positions matching TRBD1. V lost 4 bases and J lost 3; bases outside the gene matches: 4. Germline loops: CDR1 SGHTA, CDR2 FQGNSA. The CDR3 has 14 residues. CDR3 protein: CASSWGQGDYEQYF. The CDR3 DNA reads TGTGCCAGCAGCTGGGGACAGGGTGACTACGAGCAGTACTTC.

J is TRBJ1-1 and V is TRBV6-6; 9 nucleotides agree with TRBD1. J was trimmed by 5 bases and V by 5 bases; bases with no gene match: 6. Per the germline V gene, CDR1 is MNHNY and CDR2 is SVGAGI (reference sequence). This CDR3 is 14 amino acids long. CDR3 sequence reads: CASSAQGAGTEAFF. Written as DNA, the CDR3 is TGTGCCAGCAGTGCACAGGGGGCTGGTACTGAAGCTTTCTTT.

This clone has a handful of counts. The V and J genes are TRBV28 and TRBJ2-7; 9 nucleotides match TRBD1. The V gene end was trimmed by 7 bases and the J gene end by 1 base; junction bases not matched to a gene: 5. The CDR3 loop spans 14 amino acids. CDR1 and CDR2 (germline): MDHEN, SYDVKM. CDR3 nucleotide sequence: TGTGCCAGCACAAGACAGGGGGGGTCCTACGAGCAGTACTTC. As protein: CASTRQGGSYEQYF.

This rearrangement joins TRBV5-4 to TRBJ1-4; no definite D call. Trimming removed 3 bases from V and 4 bases from J, with 13 bases in between. The CDR3 consists of 15 residues. Germline V gives CDR1 SGHNT, CDR2 YYREEE (reference sequence). The CDR3 region is CASSSAQNFNEKLFF. In DNA, the CDR3 is TGTGCCAGCAGCTCTGCTCAGAACTTTAATGAAAAACTGTTTTTT.

V and J are TRBV27 and TRBJ2-3; a weak D match, TRBD1 (6 bases). This CDR3 spans 16 amino acids. CDR1 and CDR2 from the germline V gene are MNHEY and SMNVEV (reference sequence). V lost 2 bases, J lost 2 bases, and 14 bases lay in between. CDR3 sequence: CASSLVVGQHTDTQYF. The CDR3 nucleotides read TGTGCCAGCAGTTTAGTGGTCGGACAGCACACAGATACGCAGTATTTT.

The genes are TRBV29-1 and TRBJ1-1, with D possibly TRBD1 on 6 matching bases. The CDR3 has 13 amino acids. The germline CDR1 and CDR2 sequences are SQVTM and ANQGSEA. V lost 7 bases, J lost 0 bases, and 12 bases lay in between. The CDR3 DNA reads TGCAGCGCTGGGAGGGACATGAACACTGAAGCTTTCTTT. Protein product: CSAGRDMNTEAFF.

This clone was detected a few times. This chain links TRBV6-6 with TRBJ1-5; D remains unclear. This CDR3 has 12 residues. Trimming took off 1 base at V and 7 bases at J, with 5 bases between the two ends. In germline, CDR1 is MNHNY, CDR2 SVGAGI (reference sequence). The CDR3 DNA reads TGTGCCAGCAGTTACTTGGCCCAGCCCCAGCATTTT. It encodes CASSYLAQPQHF.

The chain has TRBV5-1 and TRBJ1-4; D perhaps matches TRBD1 (6 bases). Germline loops: CDR1 SGHRS, CDR2 YFSETQ. The ends were cut back, 3 bases at V and 7 bases at J, with 16 bases in the middle. This CDR3 contains 15 residues. In DNA form, the CDR3 reads TGCGCCAGCAGCTATGGTGGGGGCGCGTTTGAAAAACTGTTTTTT. This gives the protein CASSYGGGAFEKLFF.

The V and J genes are TRBV6-2 or TRBV6-3 and TRBJ1-1; D might be TRBD1 (5 bases). Germline values: CDR1 MNHEY, CDR2 SVGEGT. Trimming took off 2 bases at V and 6 bases at J, with 10 bases between the two ends. The CDR3 spans 13 residues. The DNA for the CDR3 is TGTGCCAGCAGTTACCCGGACATCCCTGAAGCTTTCTTT. Translating it yields CASSYPDIPEAFF.

The chain joins TRBV2 to TRBJ2-7, with 8 bases matching TRBD1. CDR3 length: 12 residues. V lost 5 bases and J lost 6; bases outside the gene matches: 3. The V gene's germline CDR1 is SNHLY and CDR2 FYNNEI. This chain's CDR3 is CASSQGASEQYF. For the CDR3, the DNA is TGTGCCAGCAGTCAGGGGGCTTCCGAGCAGTACTTC.

This chain connects TRBV6-5 to TRBJ2-7; D ambiguous. V gave up 5 bases and J gave up 3 bases, with 5 bases separating them. The CDR3 contains 11 residues. Germline loops: CDR1 MNHEY, CDR2 SVGAGI. Here the CDR3 reads CASSHNYEQYF. CDR3 bases: TGTGCCAGCAGTCATAACTACGAGCAGTACTTC.

V and J are TRBV30 and TRBJ2-7; 9 bases are shared with TRBD2. This CDR3 is 14 amino acids long. V lost 0 bases and J lost 5; bases outside the gene matches: 5. Germline CDR1 reads GTSNPN; CDR2 reads SVGIG (reference sequence). CDR3 sequence reads: CAWSVFLAGNEQYF. The CDR3 DNA reads as TGTGCCTGGAGTGTTTTTCTAGCGGGAAACGAGCAGTACTTC. The variable domain in full, with the rest retrieved from reference TRBV30 and TRBJ2-7, is SQTIHQWPATLVQPVGSPLSLECTVEGTSNPNLYWYRQAAGRGLQLLFYSVGIGQISSEVPQNLSASRPQDRQFILSSKKLLLSDSGFYLCAWSVFLAGNEQYFGPGTRLTVT.

This clone has just a few counts. The gene calls are TRBV18 and TRBJ1-2, with TRBD1 matching 8 bases. This CDR3 spans 15 amino acids. Germline V gene lookup returns CDR1 KGHSH and CDR2 LQKENI. The V gene end was trimmed by 2 bases and the J gene end by 6 bases; junction bases not matched to a gene: 8. The CDR3 DNA follows: TGTGCCAGCTCACCATATGACAGGGGCGGCGATGGCTACACCTTC. Its translation: CASSPYDRGGDGYTF.

This clone was found once. The chain joins TRBV19 to TRBJ2-5, with 7 bases lining up with TRBD1. This CDR3 comprises 16 residues. Germline trimming cut 6 bases from V and 7 bases from J; bases unmatched to any gene: 17. Germline V lookup: CDR1 LNHDA, CDR2 SQIVND (reference sequence). CDR3 bases: TGTGCCAGTAGCTCGACGGGACAGAATGACCGTCGGACCCAGTACTTC. This sequence encodes CASSSTGQNDRRTQYF.

V is TRBV9 and J is TRBJ1-2; D is unresolved. The CDR3 extends over 14 amino acids. With 2 bases removed from V and 6 bases from J, the gap between germline ends came to 14 bases. The germline V gene has CDR1 SGDLS and CDR2 YYNGEE. The CDR3 loop is CASSVSGRADGYTF. The CDR3 nucleotides read TGTGCCAGCAGCGTCAGTGGGAGGGCGGATGGCTACACCTTC.

V is TRBV2 and J is TRBJ2-7, with D perhaps being TRBD1 or TRBD2 (5 bases each). This CDR3 is built from 17 residues. Trimming stripped 5 bases from V and 0 bases from J, with 20 bases between. Germline CDR1 reads SNHLY; CDR2 reads FYNNEI. The CDR3 DNA sequence: TGTGCCAGCAGTCGAGGGGCATCCTCAATTAGCTCCTACGAGCAGTACTTC. It encodes CASSRGASSISSYEQYF.

The chain employs TRBV3-1 (or the pseudogene TRBV3-2) and TRBJ1-1, with D tentatively TRBD1 (5 bases). V was cut by 0 bases and J by 2 bases, with 10 bases left in between. The CDR3 consists of 15 residues. The germline CDR1 and CDR2 sequences are LGHDT and YNNKEL (reference sequence). CDR3 sequence: CASSQDYGANTEAFF. CDR3 coding DNA: TGTGCCAGCAGCCAAGATTACGGGGCAAACACTGAAGCTTTCTTT.

The V and J genes are TRBV13 and TRBJ1-1, with TRBD1 matching over 8 bases. The CDR3 runs 15 residues. V gave up 5 bases and J gave up 1 base; unmatched junction bases: 6. CDR1 is PRHDT, CDR2 FYEKMQ, per germline (reference sequence). In DNA form, the CDR3 reads TGTGCCAGCAGCCAGGGGGACAGGAGGAACACTGAAGCTTTCTTT. This translates into CASSQGDRRNTEAFF.

The rearrangement links TRBV27 to TRBJ1-5; a possible D gene is TRBD1 (5 bases). Germline assignment: CDR1 MNHEY and CDR2 SMNVEV (reference sequence). The ends were cut back, 3 bases at V and 6 bases at J, with 12 bases in the middle. The CDR3 totals 14 residues. The CDR3 coding sequence is TGTGCCAGCAGTTTCCGGGACCGAAGTCAGCCCCAGCATTTT. Amino acid sequence: CASSFRDRSQPQHF.

This clone was seen just once. The rearrangement uses TRBV7-3 and TRBJ2-3; 12 bases fit TRBD1. V lost 5 bases, J lost 4 bases, and 7 bases stayed unmatched. CDR3 length: 16 residues. Germline loops: CDR1 SGHTA, CDR2 FQGTGA. CDR3 region: CASSETGTGGADTQYF. The CDR3 DNA sequence: TGTGCCAGCAGCGAAACCGGGACAGGGGGCGCAGATACGCAGTATTTT.

The chain combines TRBV9 with TRBJ1-1; D gene unclear. The CDR3 runs to 14 residues. Between the trimmed V and J ends, which lost 3 bases and 8 bases, there was a span of 17 bases. Per germline, CDR1 SGDLS and CDR2 YYNGEE. The CDR3 reads CASSESFGRAEAFF. CDR3 in DNA: TGTGCCAGCAGCGAAAGTTTCGGGAGGGCAGAAGCTTTCTTT.

The chain is built from TRBV4-1 and TRBJ2-3; D is undetermined. CDR3 size: 15 residues. Germline-derived CDR1 and CDR2 are MGHRA and YSYEKL. Trimming cost V 3 bases and J 3 bases, with 13 bases left between them. The CDR3 spells CASSQQAWLTDTQYF. The CDR3 coding sequence is TGCGCCAGCAGCCAGCAGGCGTGGCTAACAGATACGCAGTATTTT.